The rows below give T cell receptor beta chains drawn from one sample of a study of cytomegalovirus exposure and HLA in healthy donors. The protocol was immunoSEQ multiplex PCR, while the TCRdb copy is restricted to in-frame clones and leaves out a portion. Seen in this sample are approximately 43,000 clones; the ten most common clones hold around 1.8%. Sequencing input: PBMCs. The receptors shown here come from a woman in her thirties in good health and CMV-seronegative. The CDR3 runs from the conserved cysteine through the conserved F or W. Fields, in order: J gene, D gene, V gene, CDR3 DNA, CDR3 protein. A D gene is named only where the DNA matches it firmly.

j_gene: TRBJ2-7
d_gene: .
v_gene: TRBV9
CDR3nt: TGTGCCAGCAGCCGAGACGCTCAGGGGGGTGGCTTGAATCAGTACTTC
CDR3aa: CASSRDAQGGGLNQYF

j_gene: TRBJ1-2
d_gene: .
v_gene: TRBV18
CDR3nt: TGTGCCAGCTCACCAGTAACAGTGGCCGATACAGTCTATGGCTACACCTTC
CDR3aa: CASSPVTVADTVYGYTF

j_gene: TRBJ2-4
d_gene: TRBD2
v_gene: TRBV9
CDR3nt: TGTGCCAGCAGCCAGACGGGAGGGATGGCCAAAAACATTCAGTACTTC
CDR3aa: CASSQTGGMAKNIQYF

j_gene: TRBJ2-1
d_gene: .
v_gene: TRBV6-1
CDR3nt: TGTGCCAGCAGTGATTTGGGGAGAACCAATGAGCAGTTCTTC
CDR3aa: CASSDLGRTNEQFF

j_gene: TRBJ1-5
d_gene: .
v_gene: TRBV30
CDR3nt: TGTGCCTGGAGTGTAGGGAGTTCCAATCAGCCCCAGCATTTT
CDR3aa: CAWSVGSSNQPQHF

j_gene: TRBJ1-4
d_gene: .
v_gene: TRBV27
CDR3nt: TGTGCCAGCAGTCCCTTCCTCCGACAGGAAAAACTGTTTTTT
CDR3aa: CASSPFLRQEKLFF

j_gene: TRBJ2-2
d_gene: .
v_gene: TRBV4-2
CDR3nt: TGTGCCAGCAGCCCTCAGGCTACCGGGGAGCTGTTTTTT
CDR3aa: CASSPQATGELFF

j_gene: TRBJ2-3
d_gene: TRBD2
v_gene: TRBV28
CDR3nt: TGTGCCAGCAACGTACCTCTAGCGGGAGGGCCGGATACGCAGTATTTT
CDR3aa: CASNVPLAGGPDTQYF

j_gene: TRBJ1-5
d_gene: .
v_gene: TRBV6-5
CDR3nt: TGTGCCAGCAGCCTAGGACATTCGACTCAGCCCCAGCATTTT
CDR3aa: CASSLGHSTQPQHF

j_gene: TRBJ2-7
d_gene: .
v_gene: TRBV6-1
CDR3nt: TGTGCCAGCAGTGGAAGCGACAGGCTCTCCTACGAGCAGTACTTC
CDR3aa: CASSGSDRLSYEQYF

j_gene: TRBJ2-3
d_gene: TRBD2
v_gene: TRBV2
CDR3nt: TGTGCCAGCAGGACGGCGGGGGTGGATACGCAGTATTTT
CDR3aa: CASRTAGVDTQYF

j_gene: TRBJ1-1
d_gene: TRBD1
v_gene: TRBV7-9
CDR3nt: TGTGCCAGCAGCCCCGACACAGGGGTGAACACTGAAGCTTTCTTT
CDR3aa: CASSPDTGVNTEAFF

j_gene: TRBJ1-3
d_gene: .
v_gene: TRBV11-3
CDR3nt: TGTGCCAGCATGATCAGCTCTGGAAACACCATATATTTT
CDR3aa: CASMISSGNTIYF

j_gene: TRBJ2-7
d_gene: .
v_gene: TRBV28
CDR3nt: TGTGCCAGCAGTGCCAGCGCCTACGAGCAGTACTTC
CDR3aa: CASSASAYEQYF

j_gene: TRBJ2-5
d_gene: .
v_gene: TRBV5-1
CDR3nt: TGCGCCAGCAGCTTGGGACAGGCCCAAGAGACCCAGTACTTC
CDR3aa: CASSLGQAQETQYF

j_gene: TRBJ1-1
d_gene: TRBD1
v_gene: TRBV7-3
CDR3nt: TGTGCCAGCAGCGTTACAGGGGGCAGGACTGAAGCTTTCTTT
CDR3aa: CASSVTGGRTEAFF

j_gene: TRBJ2-2
d_gene: TRBD1
v_gene: TRBV28
CDR3nt: TGTGCCAGCACCTACGAGGGACAGGGGGTTTTGTACACCGGGGAGCTGTTTTTT
CDR3aa: CASTYEGQGVLYTGELFF

j_gene: TRBJ2-7
d_gene: .
v_gene: TRBV29-1
CDR3nt: TGCAGCGTACGGCTGGGCTACTCCTACGAGCAGTACTTC
CDR3aa: CSVRLGYSYEQYF

j_gene: TRBJ1-4
d_gene: .
v_gene: TRBV7-2
CDR3nt: TGTGCCAGCAGCCGCCTTGGGGAGGGAGTTCGTGAAAAACTGTTTTTT
CDR3aa: CASSRLGEGVREKLFF

j_gene: TRBJ2-2
d_gene: TRBD1
v_gene: TRBV15
CDR3nt: TGTGCCACCAGCGGCGACAGGGGTGCCGGGGAGCTGTTTTTT
CDR3aa: CATSGDRGAGELFF

j_gene: TRBJ2-7
d_gene: TRBD2
v_gene: TRBV4-3
CDR3nt: TGCGCCAGCAGCCAGGACCCCGGGCTAGCGGGAGGGCCCGACGAGCAGTACTTC
CDR3aa: CASSQDPGLAGGPDEQYF

j_gene: TRBJ2-1
d_gene: TRBD1
v_gene: TRBV4-1
CDR3nt: TGCGCCAGCAGCCACCTCCCCGCGGGACAGGGTGATGTGAATGAGCAGTTCTTC
CDR3aa: CASSHLPAGQGDVNEQFF

j_gene: TRBJ1-5
d_gene: TRBD1
v_gene: TRBV29-1
CDR3nt: TGCAGCGCCCTCACCTGGACAGGGGGCTCCAATCAGCCCCAGCATTTT
CDR3aa: CSALTWTGGSNQPQHF

j_gene: TRBJ2-1
d_gene: TRBD2
v_gene: TRBV7-6
CDR3nt: TGTGCCAGCAGCAAAACCTTCATAGCGGGAGTTTCCTACAATGAGCAGTTCTTC
CDR3aa: CASSKTFIAGVSYNEQFF

j_gene: TRBJ1-3
d_gene: TRBD1
v_gene: TRBV2
CDR3nt: TGTGCCAGCAGTGAAGAGGGGGCAGGGACCGGAAACACCATATATTTT
CDR3aa: CASSEEGAGTGNTIYF

j_gene: TRBJ2-5
d_gene: TRBD2
v_gene: TRBV28
CDR3nt: TGTGCCAGCAGTTCCGGGGGGGAGACCCAGTACTTC
CDR3aa: CASSSGGETQYF

j_gene: TRBJ1-1
d_gene: .
v_gene: TRBV15
CDR3nt: TGTGCCACCAGAGCGGCGGGGAGCACTGAAGCTTTCTTT
CDR3aa: CATRAAGSTEAFF

j_gene: TRBJ2-7
d_gene: .
v_gene: TRBV7-9
CDR3nt: TGTGCCAGCAGCTCTCCCTACGAGCAGTACTTC
CDR3aa: CASSSPYEQYF

j_gene: TRBJ2-1
d_gene: TRBD2
v_gene: TRBV13
CDR3nt: TGTGCCAGCAGCCCAGATCCCGGGACTAGCGGGAGTCCACGAGACAATGAGCAGTTCTTC
CDR3aa: CASSPDPGTSGSPRDNEQFF

j_gene: TRBJ1-2
d_gene: TRBD1
v_gene: TRBV19
CDR3nt: TGTGCCAGTAGTAGAGAGACAGGGCTCTATGGCTACACCTTC
CDR3aa: CASSRETGLYGYTF